Following are 20 T cell receptor beta chains from one sample sequenced in a study of cytomegalovirus exposure and HLA in healthy donors. PCR involved 60 Vbeta and 13 Jbeta primers. Libraries were prepared by immunoSEQ multiplex PCR; TCRdb keeps only in-frame clonotypes and omits some of them. Counted here are about 170,000 clones, roughly 67% occurring once; the ten biggest clones make up under 7%. The sample taken for sequencing was PBMCs. The origin of the receptors is a woman under 30 in good health and CMV-seropositive.

The chain recombines TRBV11-2 with TRBJ2-5; TRBD2 is a possible D gene (7 bases). The germline V gene has CDR1 SGHAT and CDR2 FQNNGV. The CDR3 totals 15 residues. V was cut by 7 bases and J by 1 base, with 16 bases left in between. CDR3 nucleotides: TGTGCCAGCAACCCGGGGGGCGGTCTCCAAGAGACCCAGTACTTC. Translating gives CASNPGGGLQETQYF.

This chain uses TRBV6-6 with TRBJ2-3, with a tentative D call TRBD1 (6 bases). Germline V gene data show CDR1 as MNHNY and CDR2 as SVGAGI (reference sequence). Trimming shortened V by 5 bases and J by 2 bases, and 14 bases separated the two germline ends. This CDR3 is built from 15 residues. Written as DNA, the CDR3 is TGTGCCAGCAGTCCCCAGGACAGAAACACAGATACGCAGTATTTT. Protein: CASSPQDRNTDTQYF.

The chain combines TRBV25-1 with TRBJ2-7, with D uncertain. Germline-derived CDR1 and CDR2 are MGHDK and SYGVNS. This CDR3 region has 13 residues. Between the trimmed V and J ends, which lost 3 bases and 3 bases, there was a span of 9 bases. CDR3 region: CASSDASNYEQYF. The CDR3 nucleotides are TGTGCCAGCAGTGATGCGTCTAACTACGAGCAGTACTTC.

This clone is deemed medium-sized. This rearrangement joins TRBV7-9 to TRBJ1-2; D remains ambiguous. V lost 5 bases and J 5 bases, leaving 15 bases between the germline ends. This CDR3 contains 14 residues. Germline V gene data show CDR1 as SEHNR and CDR2 as FQNEAQ (reference sequence). The CDR3 coding sequence is TGTGCCAGCAGCCCACCTCGGGATTTATATGGCTACACCTTC. Translating gives CASSPPRDLYGYTF.

The chain has TRBV15 and TRBJ1-1; D may be TRBD1 (6 bases). V shed 0 bases and J shed 1 base, with 21 bases lying between them. The germline V gene has CDR1 LNHNV and CDR2 YYDKDF (reference sequence). The CDR3 contains 19 residues. CDR3 protein: CATSRDLFGGHSKNTEAFF. Written as DNA, the CDR3 is TGTGCCACCAGCAGAGATTTATTTGGGGGACACTCGAAGAACACTGAAGCTTTCTTT.

The chain combines TRBV4-2 with TRBJ1-5, with 7 bases fitting TRBD1. With 3 bases clipped from V and 5 bases from J, the junction kept 10 bases outside the gene matches. Germline CDR1 LGHNA, CDR2 YNFKEQ. The CDR3 runs to 16 residues. In nucleotides, the CDR3 is TGTGCCAGCAGCCAGGCCACCGGGACAGCGGATCAGCCCCAGCATTTT. As protein: CASSQATGTADQPQHF.

The chain couples TRBV6-5 to TRBJ1-1; D might be TRBD1 (6 bases). V dropped 7 bases and J dropped 3 bases, with 15 bases sitting between them. The CDR3 is 14 amino acids. Germline V gene data show CDR1 as MNHEY and CDR2 as SVGAGI. The CDR3 region has the DNA TGTGCCAGCATCGGGGGGCCTTCCTACACTGAAGCTTTCTTT. Translating it yields CASIGGPSYTEAFF.

J is TRBJ2-4 and V is TRBV5-4; 9 bases fit TRBD2. The J call may be incorrect, as the DNA end agrees better with TRBJ2-1. This CDR3 is built from 15 residues. CDR1 and CDR2 (germline): SGHNT, YYREEE (reference sequence). This chain's CDR3 is CASSAGTSTYNEQFF. CDR3 sequence (DNA): TGTGCCAGCAGCGCCGGGACTAGCACTTACAATGAGCAGTTCTTC.

The chain uses TRBV5-5 and TRBJ1-5; D is unclear. Trimming cost V 0 bases and J 4 bases, with 17 bases left between them. The CDR3 is 17 residues long. Germline CDR1 SGHKS, CDR2 YYEKEE (reference sequence). As DNA, the CDR3 is TGTGCCAGCAGCTTGGAAGGTGGGCGGGATGATAATCAGCCCCAGCATTTT. Translation: CASSLEGGRDDNQPQHF.

V gene TRBV2 combines with J gene TRBJ1-6; the match to TRBD1 covers 7 bases. Germline-derived CDR1 and CDR2 are SNHLY and FYNNEI. V dropped 2 bases and J dropped 6; count of bases not matched to a gene: 7. This CDR3 is built from 16 residues. The CDR3 region is CASSESYRGGNSPLHF. DNA for the CDR3: TGTGCCAGCAGTGAATCTTACAGGGGAGGTAATTCACCCCTCCACTTT.

This chain uses TRBV15 with TRBJ1-6, with D uncertain. Trimming removed 3 bases from V and 0 bases from J, with 6 bases in between. Germline assignment: CDR1 LNHNV and CDR2 YYDKDF (reference sequence). This CDR3 contains 15 residues. DNA of the CDR3: TGTGCCACCAGCAGCCCGGGCTCCTATAATTCACCCCTCCACTTT. Translating it yields CATSSPGSYNSPLHF.

The chain employs TRBV10-3 and TRBJ2-7; 9 positions agree with TRBD2. The trim removed 4 bases at V and 2 bases at J, leaving 12 bases unmatched. This CDR3 has 17 amino acids. CDR1 ENHRY and CDR2 SYGVKD come from the germline V gene. The CDR3 sequence is CAISASLPRGGAYEQYF. CDR3 DNA: TGTGCCATCAGTGCAAGCCTACCTCGCGGGGGGGCCTACGAGCAGTACTTC.

This sequence joins TRBV14 and TRBJ2-7; TRBD1 is a possible D gene (6 bases). This CDR3 region has 14 residues. Per germline, CDR1 SGHDN and CDR2 FVKESK. V lost 4 bases, J lost 3 bases, and 13 bases lay in between. CDR3 in DNA: TGTGCCAGCAGCCCGGGGACACAAAACTACGAGCAGTACTTC. Amino acids: CASSPGTQNYEQYF. Based on the CDR3 plus reference TRBV14 and TRBJ2-7, the full variable domain is EAGVTQFPSHSVIEKGQTVTLRCDPISGHDNLYWYRRVMGKEIKFLLHFVKESKQDESGMPNNRFLAERTGGTYSTLKVQPAELEDSGVYFCASSPGTQNYEQYFGPGTRLTVT.

CDR3 residues: CASSFELDILNEQFF. The CDR3 bases are TGCGCCAGCAGCTTCGAACTAGATATCCTCAATGAGCAGTTCTTC. The chain combines TRBV5-1 with TRBJ2-1; D might be TRBD2 (5 bases). The germline V and J ends were trimmed by 2 bases and 6 bases, with 15 bases remaining between them. The CDR3 is 15 amino acids. In germline, CDR1 is SGHRS, CDR2 YFSETQ.

The genes are TRBV7-2 and TRBJ2-3; tentative D call: TRBD1 (5 bases). Trimming removed 5 bases from V and 7 bases from J, with 13 bases in between. The CDR3 sequence is 13 residues long. In germline, CDR1 is SGHTA, CDR2 FQGNSA. The CDR3 DNA is TGTGCCAGCAGCCCCCAGGGTTGGTATACGCAGTATTTT. It specifies CASSPQGWYTQYF.

V and J are TRBV7-9 and TRBJ1-4, with 8 positions matching TRBD1. CDR3 length equals 16 residues. Germline assignment: CDR1 SEHNR and CDR2 FQNEAQ (reference sequence). J lost 6 bases, V lost 7 bases, and 13 bases had no gene match. CDR3 coding DNA: TGTGCCAGCACCTACCGAGGACAGGGTCGTGATGAAAAACTGTTTTTT. It is translated as CASTYRGQGRDEKLFF. Full variable domain (rest looked up from reference TRBV7-9 and TRBJ1-4): DTGVSQNPRHKITKRGQNVTFRCDPISEHNRLYWYRQTLGQGPEFLTYFQNEAQLEKSRLLSDRFSAERPKGSFSTLEIQRTEQGDSAMYLCASTYRGQGRDEKLFFGSGTQLSVL.

This chain connects TRBV2 to TRBJ2-2; possible D gene TRBD1, 5 bases. The CDR3 extends over 15 amino acids. Per germline, CDR1 SNHLY and CDR2 FYNNEI. With 10 bases removed from V and 4 bases from J, the gap between germline ends came to 19 bases. In nucleotides, the CDR3 is TGTGCCACCCGGCGGCAGGGCGGTGGCACCGGGGAGCTGTTTTTT. Translated, it gives CATRRQGGGTGELFF.

This chain uses TRBV5-1 with TRBJ2-4; possible D gene TRBD2, 5 bases. The CDR3 loop spans 15 amino acids. The V end lost 0 bases, the J end lost 9 bases, and 16 bases lay between the germline ends. Germline values: CDR1 SGHRS, CDR2 YFSETQ. CDR3 sequence: CASSLESPGKGIQYF. In DNA, the CDR3 is TGCGCCAGCAGCTTGGAATCCCCGGGGAAAGGCATTCAGTACTTC.

The sample holds one count of this clone. The gene calls are TRBV30 and TRBJ2-5, with unresolved D. V was pared by 2 bases and J by 5 bases, with 15 bases between. Germline V CDR1 and CDR2: GTSNPN, SVGIG (reference sequence). This CDR3 comprises 14 residues. The chain's CDR3 is CAWSTGGGGETQYF. DNA for the CDR3: TGTGCCTGGAGTACTGGCGGCGGTGGGGAGACCCAGTACTTC.

This chain uses TRBV7-2 with TRBJ2-5; TRBD1 is a possible D gene (5 bases). Germline assignment: CDR1 SGHTA and CDR2 FQGNSA. V was cut by 1 base and J by 0 bases, with 6 bases left in between. The CDR3 sequence is 14 residues long. CDR3 amino acids: CASSLGRDQETQYF. As DNA, the CDR3 is TGTGCCAGCAGCTTAGGCAGGGACCAAGAGACCCAGTACTTC.